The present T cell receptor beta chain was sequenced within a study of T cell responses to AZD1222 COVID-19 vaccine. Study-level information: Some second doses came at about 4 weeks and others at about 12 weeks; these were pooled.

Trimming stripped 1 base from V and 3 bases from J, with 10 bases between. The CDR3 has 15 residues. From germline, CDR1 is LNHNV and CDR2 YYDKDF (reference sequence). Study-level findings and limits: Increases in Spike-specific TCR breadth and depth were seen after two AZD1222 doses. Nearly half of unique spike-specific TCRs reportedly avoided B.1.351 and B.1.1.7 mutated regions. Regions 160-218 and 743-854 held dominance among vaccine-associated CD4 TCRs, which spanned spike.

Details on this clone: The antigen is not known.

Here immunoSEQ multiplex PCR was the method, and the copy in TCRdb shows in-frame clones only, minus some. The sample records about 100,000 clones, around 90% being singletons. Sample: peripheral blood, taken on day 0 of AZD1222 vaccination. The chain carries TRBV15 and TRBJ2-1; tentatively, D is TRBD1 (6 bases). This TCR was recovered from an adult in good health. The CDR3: CATSRVQGNYNEQFF. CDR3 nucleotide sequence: TGTGCCACCAGCAGAGTACAGGGAAACTACAATGAGCAGTTCTTC.